Shown below are 8 T cell receptor beta chains from a single sample sequenced in a study of blood T cell repertoires in COVID-19. Repertoires were generated with immunoSEQ multiplex PCR, while TCRdb's copy carries only in-frame clones and drops some. The profile shows 250,000 to 300,000 clones, around 86% of them singletons. Sequences were obtained from peripheral blood. The origin of the receptors is a middle-aged woman who had recovered from COVID-19.

V is TRBV19 and J is TRBJ2-5; perhaps TRBD2 as D (6 bases). V was cut by 2 bases and J by 5 bases, with 18 bases left in between. CDR3 size: 16 residues. Looked up from germline, CDR1 is LNHDA and CDR2 is SQIVND (reference sequence). The CDR3 spells CASSINKGRRGETQYF. CDR3 in DNA: TGTGCCAGTAGTATAAACAAAGGCAGGAGGGGCGAGACCCAGTACTTC. Supplemented by reference TRBV19 and TRBJ2-5, the full variable domain reads DGGITQSPKYLFRKEGQNVTLSCEQNLNHDAMYWYRQDPGQGLRLIYYSQIVNDFQKGDIAEGYSVSREKKESFPLTVTSAQKNPTAFYLCASSINKGRRGETQYFGPGTRLLVL.

The chain couples TRBV2 to TRBJ1-3; no definite D call. CDR1 is SNHLY and CDR2 is FYNNEI in the germline V gene. The V gene lost 3 bases and the J gene lost 8 bases, with 14 bases spanning the gap. The CDR3 covers 14 residues. This chain's CDR3 is CASSDISGWDTIYF. The CDR3 nucleotides read TGTGCCAGCAGTGATATTTCGGGTTGGGACACCATATATTTT.

The chain employs TRBV7-2 and TRBJ1-1; D may be TRBD1 (5 bases). The germline V gene encodes CDR1 SGHTA and CDR2 FQGNSA. Trimming removed 1 base from V and 5 bases from J, with 11 bases in between. The CDR3 has 14 amino acids. The chain's CDR3 is CASSLGRVRTEAFF. CDR3 sequence (DNA): TGTGCCAGCAGCTTAGGCAGGGTACGGACTGAAGCTTTCTTT.

The V call is TRBV4-3, the J call TRBJ1-6; D uncertain. The CDR3 sequence is 16 residues long. Germline-derived CDR1 and CDR2 are LGHNA and YSLEER. Trimming removed 0 bases from V and 9 bases from J, with 15 bases in between. Here the CDR3 reads CASSQDWKTRGSPLHF. The DNA of the CDR3 is TGCGCCAGCAGCCAAGATTGGAAAACCCGGGGTTCACCCCTCCACTTT.

The chain couples TRBV6-2 or TRBV6-3 to TRBJ1-1; no reliable D call. CDR1 MNHEY and CDR2 SVGEGT come from the germline V gene. The V and J ends lost 1 base and 1 base respectively, with 7 bases between them. This CDR3 contains 14 residues. The CDR3 DNA sequence: TGTGCCAGCAGTTACTGGCAGAAGAACACTGAAGCTTTCTTT. This translates into CASSYWQKNTEAFF.

The DNA for the CDR3 is TGTGCCAGCAGCTTGTGGGGTCGGGAGGGGCCAAATCAGCCCCAGCATTTT. Its protein product is CASSLWGREGPNQPQHF. This chain connects TRBV5-5 to TRBJ1-5, with a tentative D call TRBD1 (5 bases). The CDR3 loop spans 17 amino acids. Per germline, CDR1 SGHKS and CDR2 YYEKEE (reference sequence). Trimming pared 1 base from V and 4 bases from J, leaving 18 bases between.

The V call is TRBV6-5, the J call TRBJ2-4, with D uncertain. V shed 4 bases and J shed 0 bases, with 7 bases lying between them. This CDR3 contains 14 residues. Germline V lookup: CDR1 MNHEY, CDR2 SVGAGI. CDR3 DNA: TGTGCCAGCAGTTCCCCCCGAGCCAAAAACATTCAGTACTTC. As protein: CASSSPRAKNIQYF.

This chain connects TRBV13 to TRBJ2-7; 9 positions match TRBD1. This CDR3 spans 12 amino acids. V gave up 4 bases and J gave up 6 bases; unmatched junction bases: 1. CDR1 and CDR2 (germline): PRHDT, FYEKMQ (reference sequence). The CDR3 region has the DNA TGTGCCAGCAGCTGGACAGGGGCCGAGCAGTACTTC. Its translation is CASSWTGAEQYF.